This is a list of T cell receptor beta chains from one sample in a study of cytomegalovirus exposure and HLA in healthy donors. Sequencing used immunoSEQ multiplex PCR; TCRdb keeps in-frame clones, though not all of them. The sample has tens of thousands of clones; about four fifths are singletons. The sample was PBMCs. The receptors come from a man aged 50-59 years in good health and CMV-seropositive. Both conserved end residues are part of each CDR3. A D gene is named only where the DNA matches it firmly. Some rows have no size entry. The others give once, few or many, or a class for an expanded clone.

D: -
J: TRBJ1-1
length: 13
size: -
V: TRBV30
DNA: TGTGCCTGGACCTACGAGGAGGACACTGAAGCTTTCTTT
CDR3: CAWTYEEDTEAFF

D: TRBD1
J: TRBJ1-5
length: 18
size: once
V: TRBV2
DNA: TGTGCCAGCAGTCCAACCAGGACAGGGACGAGGAACAATCAGCCCCAGCATTTT
CDR3: CASSPTRTGTRNNQPQHF

D: -
J: TRBJ2-6
length: 15
size: few
V: TRBV2
DNA: TGTGCCAGCACGGTGGGGCATCCTGGGGCCAACGTCCTGACTTTC
CDR3: CASTVGHPGANVLTF

D: -
J: TRBJ1-4
length: 13
size: -
V: TRBV7-8
DNA: TGTGCCAGCAGCTTAGCGGGCAGTGAAAAACTGTTTTTT
CDR3: CASSLAGSEKLFF

D: -
J: TRBJ2-7
length: 16
size: -
V: TRBV28
DNA: TGTGCCAGCAGTTTCGACCTTCAGGGATTGACCTACGAGCAGTACTTC
CDR3: CASSFDLQGLTYEQYF

D: -
J: TRBJ1-1
length: 12
size: -
V: TRBV7-6
DNA: TGTGCCAGCAGCCACCTGTCGGCTGAAGCTTTCTTT
CDR3: CASSHLSAEAFF

D: -
J: TRBJ1-4
length: 15
size: -
V: TRBV6-1
DNA: TGTGCCAGCAGTTCATGGACCGGGGCTAATGAAAAACTGTTTTTT
CDR3: CASSSWTGANEKLFF

D: TRBD1
J: TRBJ1-6
length: 15
size: -
V: TRBV4-2
DNA: TGTGCCAGCAGCCAAGAAGTACAGGGGAGGTGGCCCCTCCACTTT
CDR3: CASSQEVQGRWPLHF

D: TRBD1
J: TRBJ2-5
length: 13
size: few
V: TRBV30
DNA: TGTGCCTGGGTGCAGGGGGCCGGAGAGACCCAGTACTTC
CDR3: CAWVQGAGETQYF

D: -
J: TRBJ2-6
length: 16
size: -
V: TRBV6-1
DNA: TGTGCCAGCAGTGAAGCGCGAGGGCCTGGGGCCAACGTCCTGACTTTC
CDR3: CASSEARGPGANVLTF

D: -
J: TRBJ2-5
length: 15
size: -
V: TRBV27
DNA: TGTGCCAGCAGTTTGGGCAGGGGCATTAGGGAGACCCAGTACTTC
CDR3: CASSLGRGIRETQYF

D: TRBD2
J: TRBJ2-7
length: 15
size: -
V: TRBV6-1
DNA: TGTGCCAGCAGGCCCCTAGCGGGAGTACCCTACGAGCAGTACTTC
CDR3: CASRPLAGVPYEQYF

D: -
J: TRBJ2-7
length: 14
size: -
V: TRBV7-9
DNA: TGTTCCAGCAGCTTAGCGCCTGGCAGTTGGGAGCAGTACTTC
CDR3: CSSSLAPGSWEQYF

D: -
J: TRBJ2-3
length: 15
size: -
V: TRBV6-1
DNA: TGTGCCAGCAGTTCCCTAGACTTCGACACAGATACGCAGTATTTT
CDR3: CASSSLDFDTDTQYF

D: -
J: TRBJ2-1
length: 17
size: -
V: TRBV5-1
DNA: TGCGCCAGCAGCGCGACCCCGACAGGAAGCTCCTACAATGAGCAGTTCTTC
CDR3: CASSATPTGSSYNEQFF

D: -
J: TRBJ2-1
length: 11
size: few
V: TRBV6-6
DNA: TGTGCCAGCAGTCCTTACAATGAGCAGTTCTTC
CDR3: CASSPYNEQFF

D: TRBD2
J: TRBJ2-1
length: 14
size: once
V: TRBV7-2
DNA: TGTGCCAGCAGCCCGACTAGCGGACTCAATGAGCAGTTCTTC
CDR3: CASSPTSGLNEQFF

D: TRBD2
J: TRBJ2-1
length: 16
size: once
V: TRBV6-1
DNA: TGTGCCAGCAGTGGAACTGTAGCGGGAGTTCGAAATGAGCAGTTCTTC
CDR3: CASSGTVAGVRNEQFF

D: TRBD1
J: TRBJ1-2
length: 13
size: -
V: TRBV6-1
DNA: TGTGCCCTTAGAGACGGGACAGGGCATGGCTACACCTTC
CDR3: CALRDGTGHGYTF

D: TRBD2
J: TRBJ2-1
length: 18
size: -
V: TRBV7-6
DNA: TGTGCCAGCAGCTTAGTCAGTACTAGCGCGAGCTCCTACAATGAGCAGTTCTTC
CDR3: CASSLVSTSASSYNEQFF

D: -
J: TRBJ2-7
length: 12
size: -
V: TRBV25-1
DNA: TGTGCCAGCAGTGATGACAGATACGAGCAGTACTTC
CDR3: CASSDDRYEQYF

D: TRBD2
J: TRBJ2-5
length: 15
size: -
V: TRBV2
DNA: TGTGCCAGCAGCGGACTAGCGGGCGTCCAAGAGACCCAGTACTTC
CDR3: CASSGLAGVQETQYF

D: -
J: TRBJ1-2
length: 13
size: -
V: TRBV6-1
DNA: TGTGCCAGCAGTGAAGAGCGAATCTATGGCTACACCTTC
CDR3: CASSEERIYGYTF

D: TRBD1
J: TRBJ2-2
length: 22
size: -
V: TRBV6-1
DNA: TGTGCCAGCAGTGAATTCTATCCTACGAGAACCCGGGACAGCTATAACACCGGGGAGCTGTTTTTT
CDR3: CASSEFYPTRTRDSYNTGELFF

D: TRBD1
J: TRBJ1-2
length: 13
size: few
V: TRBV18
DNA: TGTGCCAGCTCACCCGAGGGGGCTGGCGGCTACACCTTC
CDR3: CASSPEGAGGYTF

D: TRBD2
J: TRBJ2-1
length: 17
size: -
V: TRBV15
DNA: TGTGCCACCAGCAGAGAGGTAGCGGGAGGTAACTACAATGAGCAGTTCTTC
CDR3: CATSREVAGGNYNEQFF

D: TRBD2
J: TRBJ2-6
length: 19
size: -
V: TRBV11-1
DNA: TGTGCCAGCAGCTTAGTGACTAGCGGGAACTGGTATGGGGCCAACGGCCTGACTTTC
CDR3: CASSLVTSGNWYGANGLTF

D: -
J: TRBJ1-2
length: 13
size: -
V: TRBV2
DNA: TGTGCCAGCAGTGAAGGGAGAAACTATGGCTACACCTTC
CDR3: CASSEGRNYGYTF

D: TRBD1
J: TRBJ1-2
length: 12
size: -
V: TRBV29-1
DNA: TGCAGCGGGAAGGGACAGGGATATGGCTACACCTTC
CDR3: CSGKGQGYGYTF

D: TRBD2
J: TRBJ2-2
length: 14
size: -
V: TRBV6-1
DNA: TGTGCCAGCAGGAGCCCGCCCGGGAGGGGGGAGCTGTTTTTT
CDR3: CASRSPPGRGELFF

D: TRBD2
J: TRBJ2-1
length: 17
size: -
V: TRBV18
DNA: TGTGCCAGCTCACCAGGGGCTAGCGGGAGGGCCAGGAATGAGCAGTTCTTC
CDR3: CASSPGASGRARNEQFF

D: -
J: TRBJ2-5
length: 14
size: -
V: TRBV7-9
DNA: TGTGCCAGCAGACGAGAGGGGGGGGAGGAGACCCAGTACTTC
CDR3: CASRREGGEETQYF

D: -
J: TRBJ1-1
length: 18
size: -
V: TRBV4-2
DNA: TGTGCCAGCAGCCAAGAGGGGACTGACTTAGCTATGAACACTGAAGCTTTCTTT
CDR3: CASSQEGTDLAMNTEAFF

D: TRBD1
J: TRBJ2-7
length: 14
size: -
V: TRBV19
DNA: TGTGCCAGTGGGACAGGGGAGTCGTCCTACGAGCAGTACTTC
CDR3: CASGTGESSYEQYF

D: -
J: TRBJ2-2
length: 15
size: -
V: TRBV2
DNA: TGTGCCAGCAGTGTTGAGACAGGGAACACCGGGGAGCTGTTTTTT
CDR3: CASSVETGNTGELFF

D: -
J: TRBJ1-2
length: 14
size: -
V: TRBV15
DNA: TGTGCCACCAGCAGAGGAGGAGCTAACTATGGCTACACCTTC
CDR3: CATSRGGANYGYTF

D: -
J: TRBJ1-3
length: 13
size: -
V: TRBV19
DNA: TGTGCCAGTAGTATGGGAGCTGGAAACACCATATATTTT
CDR3: CASSMGAGNTIYF

D: -
J: TRBJ2-3
length: 16
size: -
V: TRBV5-1
DNA: TGCGCCAGCAGCTGGTCTACCAGGGTTGGGACAGATACGCAGTATTTT
CDR3: CASSWSTRVGTDTQYF

D: TRBD1
J: TRBJ1-2
length: 15
size: -
V: TRBV5-4
DNA: TGTGCCAGCAGCTCGGATCCCGGACAGGTCGGAGGCTACACCTTC
CDR3: CASSSDPGQVGGYTF

D: -
J: TRBJ2-7
length: 16
size: -
V: TRBV11-1
DNA: TGTGCCAGCAGCTTAGGATTTCGGGGAAATGATTACGAGCAGTACTTC
CDR3: CASSLGFRGNDYEQYF

D: TRBD2
J: TRBJ2-5
length: 14
size: -
V: TRBV10-3
DNA: TGTGCCACCAGTCAACTAGCGGAGTCGGGGGAGCAGTACTTC
CDR3: CATSQLAESGEQYF

D: TRBD1
J: TRBJ2-7
length: 15
size: -
V: TRBV6-4
DNA: TGTGCCAGCAGTGAACAAATAGGGACAGTTGGCGAGCAGTACTTC
CDR3: CASSEQIGTVGEQYF

D: TRBD1
J: TRBJ2-5
length: 15
size: -
V: TRBV6-1
DNA: TGTGCCAGCAGTGAACTGATGCAGGGGGCAGAGACCCAGTACTTC
CDR3: CASSELMQGAETQYF

D: -
J: TRBJ2-5
length: 14
size: once
V: TRBV4-1
DNA: TGCGCCAGCAGCCTGGTCAGCGCACAAGAGACCCAGTACTTC
CDR3: CASSLVSAQETQYF

D: TRBD1
J: TRBJ1-3
length: 16
size: -
V: TRBV5-1
DNA: TGCGCCAGCAGCTTCGGGACAGGGGCAAGAGGAAACACCATATATTTT
CDR3: CASSFGTGARGNTIYF

D: -
J: TRBJ2-1
length: 14
size: -
V: TRBV30
DNA: TGTGCCTGGAGTGGGATAGCGTCGTACAATGAGCAGTTCTTC
CDR3: CAWSGIASYNEQFF

D: TRBD1
J: TRBJ2-7
length: 14
size: once
V: TRBV9
DNA: TGTGCCAGCAGCGTACGGACAGGGGTAAGGGAGCAGTACTTC
CDR3: CASSVRTGVREQYF

D: -
J: TRBJ1-3
length: 16
size: -
V: TRBV6-5
DNA: TGTGCCAGCAGTTACTCGGGGGCAGACCCTGGAAACACCATATATTTT
CDR3: CASSYSGADPGNTIYF

D: -
J: TRBJ1-1
length: 14
size: -
V: TRBV18
DNA: TGTGCCAGCTCGCGAGGAGCGGGGAACACTGAAGCTTTCTTT
CDR3: CASSRGAGNTEAFF

D: -
J: TRBJ1-5
length: 14
size: -
V: TRBV19
DNA: TGTGCCAGTAGTATAGCCCGAGGGTACCAGCCCCAGCATTTT
CDR3: CASSIARGYQPQHF

D: -
J: TRBJ2-7
length: 13
size: -
V: TRBV5-4
DNA: TGTGCCAGCAGCTTTTTAGCCGGGGAAGAGCAGTACTTC
CDR3: CASSFLAGEEQYF

D: -
J: TRBJ1-2
length: 14
size: -
V: TRBV5-5
DNA: TGTGCCAGCAGCTTGGTCCCGGTCGGCTATGGCTACACCTTC
CDR3: CASSLVPVGYGYTF

D: -
J: TRBJ2-7
length: 14
size: -
V: TRBV19
DNA: TGTGCCAGTACTCAACAGGGAAGCTCCTACGAGCAGTACTTC
CDR3: CASTQQGSSYEQYF

D: TRBD2
J: TRBJ2-1
length: 15
size: -
V: TRBV5-4
DNA: TGTGCCAGCAGCGCCGGGACTAGCGGGACATATGAGCAGTTCTTC
CDR3: CASSAGTSGTYEQFF

D: TRBD1
J: TRBJ2-3
length: 15
size: few
V: TRBV6-1
DNA: TGTGCCAGCAGGGAAAGGACAGGGTTAACAGATACGCAGTATTTT
CDR3: CASRERTGLTDTQYF